These 8 T cell receptor beta chains were all obtained from the same sample, sequenced in a study of read filtering for tumor transcriptome and immune sequencing. This library used approximately 390 ng RNA and molecular barcoded adaptors spanning alpha/delta and beta/gamma chains. TCRdb analysed the reads with MiXCR anew, one entry per CDR3 protein. The repertoire consists of more than 100,000 distinct CDR3 sequences, with roughly an eighth occurring once and the leading ten covering just under 8.5%. The sample comprised a population of CD138-negative cells sorted from bone marrow. These receptors were taken from a donor aged 40 or older with multiple myeloma.

The table lists this clonotype with many counts. The rearrangement links TRBV7-8 to TRBJ2-2; tentatively, D is TRBD2 (6 bases). This CDR3 has 17 residues. V was clipped by 6 bases and J by 4 bases, with 21 bases between them. Germline values: CDR1 SGHVS, CDR2 FQNEAQ. CDR3 DNA sequence: TGTGCCAGCAGTTTTTCCCCGGGTGGGGGGACCACCGGGGAGCTGTTTTTT. Its translation: CASSFSPGGGTTGELFF.

J is TRBJ2-5 and V is TRBV27, with D possibly matching TRBD2 (5 bases). The CDR3 has 12 amino acids. Germline values: CDR1 MNHEY, CDR2 SMNVEV (reference sequence). V lost 8 bases to trimming and J lost 5 bases, with 12 bases between them. The CDR3 spells CASSDYGETQYF. The CDR3 nucleotides are TGTGCCAGCTCCGACTATGGGGAGACCCAGTACTTC.

This clonotype came up once. The V call is TRBV4-1, the J call TRBJ2-7, with D maybe TRBD2 (6 bases). CDR3 length: 14 amino acids. V lost 1 base to trimming and J lost 3 bases, with 10 bases between them. The germline gives CDR1 MGHRA, CDR2 YSYEKL. CDR3 sequence reads: CASSQAGSDYEQYF. Written as DNA, the CDR3 is TGCGCCAGCAGCCAAGCCGGGAGTGACTACGAGCAGTACTTC.

This clonotype was detected only a few times. This chain connects TRBV19 to TRBJ2-1, with 14 bases lining up with TRBD2. This CDR3 is built from 16 residues. Looked up from germline, CDR1 is LNHDA and CDR2 is SQIVND (reference sequence). The trim removed 6 bases at V and 8 bases at J, leaving 9 bases unmatched. CDR3: CASRLTGTSGSHEQFF. CDR3 nucleotide sequence: TGTGCCAGTAGACTTACCGGGACTAGCGGGAGCCATGAGCAGTTCTTC.

Worth noting for this clonotype: This may arise from a read error, as a much more abundant clone is one base away. This chain joins TRBV10-3 and TRBJ1-2, with TRBD1 matching over 10 bases. Unmatched junction bases numbered 6, after V lost 1 base and J lost 4 bases. Germline V gene sequence: CDR1 ENHRY, CDR2 SYGVKD. This CDR3 region has 16 residues. The CDR3 region is CAISEFVGQGTYGYTF. The CDR3 DNA reads as TGTGCCATCAGTGAGTTTGTGGGACAGGGGACCTATGGCTACACCTTC.

In the case of this clonotype: At one boundary the junction diverges from the germline segment, which might be a read error. This chain connects TRBV6-5 to TRBJ2-6, with no clear D. The V gene's germline CDR1 is MNHEY and CDR2 SVGAGI. The CDR3 consists of 16 residues. CDR3 protein: CASSYPSNSGTNVLTF. DNA of the CDR3: TGTGCCAGCAGTTACCCTTCCAACTCTGGGACCAACGTCCTGACTTTC.

In its sample, this clonotype was seen many times. This chain uses TRBV5-1 with TRBJ1-1; no clear D gene. Germline values: CDR1 SGHRS, CDR2 YFSETQ. This CDR3 contains 12 residues. V was trimmed by 5 bases and J by 3 bases, leaving 8 bases between them. This CDR3 reads CASSHRDTEAFF. The CDR3, as DNA: TGCGCCAGCAGTCACCGGGACACTGAAGCTTTCTTT.

V usage is TRBV20-1 and J usage is TRBJ2-5, with 11 positions matching TRBD1. Germline CDR1 reads DFQATT; CDR2 reads SNEGSKA (reference sequence). J lost 9 bases, V lost 3 bases, and 9 bases had no gene match. This CDR3 has 14 amino acids. CDR3 amino acids: CSASDGTGGLSQYF. CDR3 nucleotide sequence: TGCAGTGCTAGCGACGGGACAGGGGGTTTGTCCCAGTACTTC.